Presented here are 3 T cell receptor beta chains from one specimen sequenced in a study of radiation and T cells in renal cell carcinoma. Time point: blood 2 weeks post-SBRT. Regarding treatment: 15 Gy SBRT to primary tumor, nephrectomy 4 weeks later. Data came from immunoSEQ multiplex PCR; TCRdb stores just in-frame clones and leaves some out. The sample records some 26,000 clones, more than 65% being singletons. The starting material was blood, obtained from a patient whose treatment included radiotherapy and nephrectomy. These TCRs come from a man in his 60s with renal cell carcinoma.

V gene TRBV6-6 combines with J gene TRBJ1-1; maybe TRBD1 (5 bases). Germline V CDR1 and CDR2: MNHNY, SVGAGI (reference sequence). The CDR3 is 15 residues long. Trimming shortened V by 6 bases and J by 4 bases, and 18 bases separated the two germline ends. This CDR3 is CASREGTASFTEAFF. In DNA form, the CDR3 reads TGTGCCAGCAGGGAGGGGACCGCAAGCTTCACTGAAGCTTTCTTT.

This chain joins TRBV15 and TRBJ1-1; D may be TRBD1 (6 bases). The V and J ends lost 1 base and 5 bases respectively, with 17 bases between them. The CDR3 runs to 16 residues. Germline assignment: CDR1 LNHNV and CDR2 YYDKDF (reference sequence). CDR3 DNA sequence: TGTGCCACCAGCAGAGGGACCTCGGGGGCTTGGACTGAAGCTTTCTTT. It codes for CATSRGTSGAWTEAFF.

The chain carries TRBV5-1 and TRBJ2-7, with D perhaps TRBD2 (5 bases). Trimming shortened V by 5 bases and J by 0 bases, and 12 bases separated the two germline ends. Germline CDR1 SGHRS, CDR2 YFSETQ. The CDR3 contains 14 residues. CDR3 loop: CASRWGGGSYEQYF. The CDR3 coding sequence is TGCGCCAGCAGGTGGGGTGGAGGCTCCTACGAGCAGTACTTC.